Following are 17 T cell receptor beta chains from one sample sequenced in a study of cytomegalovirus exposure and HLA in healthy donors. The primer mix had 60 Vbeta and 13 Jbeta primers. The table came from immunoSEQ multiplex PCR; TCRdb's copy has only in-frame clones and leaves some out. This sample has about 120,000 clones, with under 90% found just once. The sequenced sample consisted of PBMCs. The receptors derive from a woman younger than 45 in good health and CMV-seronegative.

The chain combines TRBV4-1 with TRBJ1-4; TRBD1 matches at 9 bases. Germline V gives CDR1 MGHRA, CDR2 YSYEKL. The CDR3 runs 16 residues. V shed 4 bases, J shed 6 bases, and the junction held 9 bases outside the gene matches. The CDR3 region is CASSPGQGNWDEKLFF. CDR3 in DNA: TGCGCCAGCAGCCCAGGACAGGGGAATTGGGATGAAAAACTGTTTTTT.

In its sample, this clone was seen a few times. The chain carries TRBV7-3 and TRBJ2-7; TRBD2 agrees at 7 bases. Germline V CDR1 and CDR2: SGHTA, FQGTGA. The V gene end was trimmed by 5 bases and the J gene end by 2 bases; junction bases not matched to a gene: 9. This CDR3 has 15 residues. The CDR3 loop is CASSLGPGLPYEQYF. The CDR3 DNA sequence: TGTGCCAGCAGCCTTGGGCCGGGACTACCCTACGAGCAGTACTTC. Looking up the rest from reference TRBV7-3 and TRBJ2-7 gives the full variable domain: GAGVSQTPSNKVTEKGKYVELRCDPISGHTALYWYRQSLGQGPEFLIYFQGTGAADDSGLPNDRFFAVRPEGSVSTLKIQRTERGDSAVYLCASSLGPGLPYEQYFGPGTRLTVT.

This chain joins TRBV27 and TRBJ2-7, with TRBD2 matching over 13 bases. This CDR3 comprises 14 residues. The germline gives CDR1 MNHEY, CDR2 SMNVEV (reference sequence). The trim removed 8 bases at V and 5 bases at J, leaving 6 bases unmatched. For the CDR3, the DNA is TGTGCCAGCGCACTAGCGGGAGGGCCTCACGAGCAGTACTTC. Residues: CASALAGGPHEQYF.

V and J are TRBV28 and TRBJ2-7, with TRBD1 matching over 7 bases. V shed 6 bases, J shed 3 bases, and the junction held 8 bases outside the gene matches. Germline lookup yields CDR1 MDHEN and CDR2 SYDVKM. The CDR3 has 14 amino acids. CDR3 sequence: CASRPGTEDYEQYF. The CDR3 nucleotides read TGTGCCAGCAGGCCCGGGACAGAAGACTACGAGCAGTACTTC.

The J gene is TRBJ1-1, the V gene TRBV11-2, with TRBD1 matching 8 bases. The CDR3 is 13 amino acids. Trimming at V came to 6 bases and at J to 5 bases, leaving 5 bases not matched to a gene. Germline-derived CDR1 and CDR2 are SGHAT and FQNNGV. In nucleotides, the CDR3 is TGTGCCAGCAGACCGACAGGGGTGACTGAAGCTTTCTTT. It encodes CASRPTGVTEAFF.

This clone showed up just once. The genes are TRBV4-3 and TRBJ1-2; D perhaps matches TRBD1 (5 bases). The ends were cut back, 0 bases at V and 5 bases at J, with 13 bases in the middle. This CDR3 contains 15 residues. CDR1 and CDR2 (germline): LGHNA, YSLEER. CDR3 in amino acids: CASSQDPQGTYGYTF. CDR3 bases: TGCGCCAGCAGCCAAGATCCTCAGGGTACTTATGGCTACACCTTC.

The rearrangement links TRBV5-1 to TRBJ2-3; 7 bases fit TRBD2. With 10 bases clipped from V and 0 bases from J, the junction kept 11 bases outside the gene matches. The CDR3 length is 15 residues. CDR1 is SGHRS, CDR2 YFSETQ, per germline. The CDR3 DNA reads TGCGCCTCGAGGGTGCGGGAGACTAGCACAGATACGCAGTATTTT. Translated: CASRVRETSTDTQYF.

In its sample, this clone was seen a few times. The CDR3 DNA sequence: TGTGCCAGCAGTTTCCGACAGGGTAATTTTGAAAAACTGTTTTTT. Residues: CASSFRQGNFEKLFF. The chain recombines TRBV6-5 with TRBJ1-4; 7 bases agree with TRBD1. The germline V gene has CDR1 MNHEY and CDR2 SVGAGI. V gave up 4 bases and J gave up 7 bases; unmatched junction bases: 9. CDR3 length: 15 residues.

As DNA, the CDR3 is TGTGCCAGCAGCTACGGGATGGGCAGGGGCCAAGAGACCCAGTACTTC. Translated: CASSYGMGRGQETQYF. V usage is TRBV14 and J usage is TRBJ2-5; maybe TRBD1 (6 bases). The V end was cut by 5 bases, the J end by 1 base, with 17 bases between. The V gene's germline CDR1 is SGHDN and CDR2 FVKESK. This CDR3 comprises 16 residues.

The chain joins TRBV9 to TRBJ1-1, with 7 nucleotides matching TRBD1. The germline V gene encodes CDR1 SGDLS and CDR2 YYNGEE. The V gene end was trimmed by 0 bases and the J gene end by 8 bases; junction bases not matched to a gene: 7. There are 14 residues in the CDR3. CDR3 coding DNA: TGTGCCAGCAGCGTAGGATCGACAGGGTGGGAAGCTTTCTTT. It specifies CASSVGSTGWEAFF.

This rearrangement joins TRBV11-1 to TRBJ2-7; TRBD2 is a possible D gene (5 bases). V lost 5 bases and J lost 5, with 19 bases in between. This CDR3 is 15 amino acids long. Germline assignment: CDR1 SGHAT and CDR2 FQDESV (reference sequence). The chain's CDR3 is CASSQEGWLGHEQYF. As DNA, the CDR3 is TGTGCCAGCAGCCAAGAGGGCTGGCTGGGCCACGAGCAGTACTTC.

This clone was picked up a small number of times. The CDR3 protein is CASSLVLATSGTGELFF. Here the CDR3 DNA reads TGCGCCAGCAGCTTGGTGCTAGCAACATCGGGCACCGGGGAGCTGTTTTTT. The chain carries TRBV5-1 and TRBJ2-2; D may be TRBD2 (5 bases). CDR1 SGHRS and CDR2 YFSETQ come from the germline V gene. V was shortened by 0 bases and J by 4 bases, with 16 bases between the two germline ends. The CDR3 is made up of 17 amino acids.

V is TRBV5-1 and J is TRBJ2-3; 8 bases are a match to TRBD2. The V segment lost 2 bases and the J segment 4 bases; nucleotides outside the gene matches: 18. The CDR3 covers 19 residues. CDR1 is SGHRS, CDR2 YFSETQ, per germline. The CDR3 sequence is CASSFPFPGTLGRADTQYF. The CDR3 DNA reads TGCGCCAGCAGCTTCCCCTTCCCCGGGACTCTCGGGAGGGCAGATACGCAGTATTTT.

In DNA form, the CDR3 reads TGTGCCTGGAGTGGGACTAGCGGCCGCGGGCAGTACTTC. As protein: CAWSGTSGRGQYF. The chain carries TRBV30 and TRBJ2-7, with TRBD2 matching 10 bases. V lost 1 base and J lost 9; bases outside the gene matches: 6. The CDR3 contains 13 residues. The germline V gene encodes CDR1 GTSNPN and CDR2 SVGIG (reference sequence).

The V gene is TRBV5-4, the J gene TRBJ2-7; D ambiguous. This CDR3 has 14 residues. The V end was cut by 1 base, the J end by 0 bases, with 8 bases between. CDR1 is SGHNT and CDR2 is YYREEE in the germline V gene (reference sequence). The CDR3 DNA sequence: TGTGCCAGCAGCTTGTTTTCCAGCTCCTACGAGCAGTACTTC. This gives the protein CASSLFSSSYEQYF.

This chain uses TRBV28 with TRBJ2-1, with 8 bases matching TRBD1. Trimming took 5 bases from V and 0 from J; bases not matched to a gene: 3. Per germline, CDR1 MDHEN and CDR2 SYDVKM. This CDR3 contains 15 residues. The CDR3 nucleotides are TGTGCCAGCAGTACCACAGGGGGCTCCTACAATGAGCAGTTCTTC. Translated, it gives CASSTTGGSYNEQFF.

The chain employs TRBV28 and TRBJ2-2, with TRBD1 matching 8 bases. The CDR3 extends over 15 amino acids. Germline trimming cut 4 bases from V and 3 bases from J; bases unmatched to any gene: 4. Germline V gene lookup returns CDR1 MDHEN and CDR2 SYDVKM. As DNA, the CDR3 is TGTGCCAGCAGTTCCGGACAGGGCGACACCGGGGAGCTGTTTTTT. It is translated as CASSSGQGDTGELFF.